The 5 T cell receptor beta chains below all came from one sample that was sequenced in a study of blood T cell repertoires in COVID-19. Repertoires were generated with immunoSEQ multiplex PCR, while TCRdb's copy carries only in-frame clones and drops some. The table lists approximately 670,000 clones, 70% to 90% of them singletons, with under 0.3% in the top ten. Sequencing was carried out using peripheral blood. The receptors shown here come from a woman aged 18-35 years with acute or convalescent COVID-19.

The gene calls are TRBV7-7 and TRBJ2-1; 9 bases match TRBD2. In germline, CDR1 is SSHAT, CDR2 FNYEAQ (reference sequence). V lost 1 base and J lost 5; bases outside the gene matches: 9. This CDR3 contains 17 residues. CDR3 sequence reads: CASSLGPRGGQDNEQFF. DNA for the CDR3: TGTGCCAGCAGCTTAGGGCCGCGGGGGGGCCAGGACAATGAGCAGTTCTTC.

CDR3: CASSWTSGADTQYF. The CDR3 DNA reads TGTGCCAGCAGCTGGACTAGCGGGGCAGATACGCAGTATTTT. This rearrangement joins TRBV5-6 to TRBJ2-3, with 12 bases aligning to TRBD2. The V and J ends lost 3 bases and 4 bases, in that order; junction bases with no gene match: 0. Germline V gene data show CDR1 as SGHDT and CDR2 as YYEEEE. The CDR3 has 14 residues.

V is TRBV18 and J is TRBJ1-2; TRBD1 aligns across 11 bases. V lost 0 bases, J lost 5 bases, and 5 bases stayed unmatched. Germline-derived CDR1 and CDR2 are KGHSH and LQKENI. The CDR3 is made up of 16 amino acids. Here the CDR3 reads CASSPPGTGGRYGYTF. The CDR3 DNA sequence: TGTGCCAGCTCACCACCCGGGACAGGGGGACGGTATGGCTACACCTTC.

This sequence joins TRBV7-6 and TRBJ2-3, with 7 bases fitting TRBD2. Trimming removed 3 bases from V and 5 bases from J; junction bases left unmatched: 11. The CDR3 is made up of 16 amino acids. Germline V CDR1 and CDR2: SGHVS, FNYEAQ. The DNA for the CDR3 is TGTGCCAGCAGCTTGGAGACTAGCATTGGGGTAGATACGCAGTATTTT. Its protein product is CASSLETSIGVDTQYF.

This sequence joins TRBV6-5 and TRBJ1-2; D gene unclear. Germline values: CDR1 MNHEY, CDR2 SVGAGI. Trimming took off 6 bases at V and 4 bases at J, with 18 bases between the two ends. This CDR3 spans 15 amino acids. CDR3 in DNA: TGTGCCAGCAGCGACTCAGCCGTATCTTCCTATGGCTACACCTTC. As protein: CASSDSAVSSYGYTF.